A single sample is the source of the 8 T cell receptor beta chains below, sequenced in a study of PD-L1 blockade in urothelial cancer. The method was immunoSEQ multiplex PCR; TCRdb's version includes in-frame clones alone and lacks a portion of them. This sample has approximately 52,000 clones, with approximately 75% found just once. The sample in question was PBMCs, obtained around atezolizumab (anti-PD-L1) treatment. The receptor source for this set is a man between 65 and 80 years old with urothelial cancer.

This rearrangement joins TRBV19 to TRBJ1-5, with TRBD1 matching over 9 bases. This CDR3 is built from 16 residues. V shed 5 bases and J 4 bases; nucleotides not matched to a gene: 9. CDR1 is LNHDA and CDR2 is SQIVND in the germline V gene (reference sequence). CDR3: CASSPSPDRGNQPQHF. CDR3 nucleotide sequence: TGTGCCAGTAGTCCCTCCCCCGACAGGGGGAATCAGCCCCAGCATTTT. The full variable domain, with the rest looked up from reference TRBV19 and TRBJ1-5, is DGGITQSPKYLFRKEGQNVTLSCEQNLNHDAMYWYRQDPGQGLRLIYYSQIVNDFQKGDIAEGYSVSREKKESFPLTVTSAQKNPTAFYLCASSPSPDRGNQPQHFGDGTRLSIL.

This clone has only a few counts. This chain joins TRBV2 and TRBJ1-1; D is undetermined. V lost 6 bases, J lost 2 bases, and 13 bases lay in between. Germline V gene lookup returns CDR1 SNHLY and CDR2 FYNNEI. The CDR3 consists of 14 residues. The DNA for the CDR3 is TGTGCCAGCAGACCCATGGCGGGCAACACTGAAGCTTTCTTT. It codes for CASRPMAGNTEAFF.

This clone is deemed medium-sized. The gene calls are TRBV4-2 and TRBJ1-6; possibly TRBD1 for D (6 bases). Trimming shortened V by 1 base and J by 5 bases, and 15 bases separated the two germline ends. The length of the CDR3 is 17 residues. Germline lookup yields CDR1 LGHNA and CDR2 YNFKEQ. The DNA for the CDR3 is TGTGCCAGCAGCCAAGCCCTCTCCCCAGGGGATAATTCACCCCTCCACTTT. Translation: CASSQALSPGDNSPLHF.

The chain is built from TRBV19 and TRBJ1-4, with a tentative D call TRBD1 (5 bases). V lost 3 bases and J lost 8, with 19 bases in between. CDR3 length equals 16 residues. Germline assignment: CDR1 LNHDA and CDR2 SQIVND (reference sequence). As DNA, the CDR3 is TGTGCCAGTAGTATGATAGGGGCGCAGGGTGGCGAAAAACTGTTTTTT. It translates to CASSMIGAQGGEKLFF.

This clone was recorded only once. The chain carries TRBV5-1 and TRBJ2-5; 9 bases fit TRBD1. The CDR3 totals 14 residues. V gave up 3 bases and J gave up 2 bases; unmatched junction bases: 2. Per germline, CDR1 SGHRS and CDR2 YFSETQ. The CDR3: CASSSQGAQETQYF. The DNA for the CDR3 is TGCGCCAGCAGCTCACAGGGGGCTCAAGAGACCCAGTACTTC.

This clone was seen a single time. The chain uses TRBV11-1 and TRBJ1-5, with 9 nucleotides matching TRBD1. V was pared by 1 base and J by 5 bases, with 3 bases of the junction left unmatched. There are 15 residues in the CDR3. CDR1 is SGHAT and CDR2 is FQDESV in the germline V gene (reference sequence). The CDR3 coding sequence is TGTGCCAGCAGCTTAGACAGGGGGCCTGATCAGCCCCAGCATTTT. It encodes CASSLDRGPDQPQHF.

This chain joins TRBV6-1 and TRBJ2-7; D gene uncertain. Looked up from germline, CDR1 is MNHNS and CDR2 is SASEGT. Trimming removed 5 bases from V and 1 base from J, with 12 bases in between. The CDR3 length is 14 residues. DNA of the CDR3: TGTGCCAGCAGTCAACCCGTCGGGTCCTACGAGCAGTACTTC. Translation: CASSQPVGSYEQYF.

This clone was seen a handful of times. The chain employs TRBV6-5 and TRBJ1-5; D is ambiguous. Germline CDR1 MNHEY, CDR2 SVGAGI. The CDR3 extends over 12 amino acids. Trimming removed 6 bases at V and 2 bases at J, with 5 bases between. The DNA for the CDR3 is TGTGCCAGCAGCGGGGGCAATCAGCCCCAGCATTTT. Its protein product is CASSGGNQPQHF.